The clone carrying this T cell receptor beta chain occurred many times. The antigen is undetermined. Between the trimmed V and J ends, which lost 7 bases and 4 bases, there was a span of 20 bases. This CDR3 spans 15 amino acids. CDR1 is MDHEN and CDR2 is SYDVKM in the germline V gene. With 10-nucleotide random UMIs, 5'RACE was used to make the cDNA. TCRdb fed the 5' RACE reads into MiXCR, producing one record per CDR3 protein. The sample consists of under 90,000 distinct CDR3 sequences, approximately 9.4% of them appearing once. It was from 2 million PBMCs stored at -80 C that the unsorted libraries were obtained. This specimen comes from a study of neurological immune-mediated disorders. Findings and caveats of the study: No sharing of CDR3 amino acid sequences was observed among expanded clones across subjects, suggesting private repertoires in all groups.

The sample was PBMCs. The chain uses TRBV28 and TRBJ2-7; the D is unclear. This TCR was sampled from a man between 45 and 60 years old in good health. CDR3 DNA: TGTGCCAGCACCATTCGGGTCCGGATGGGGTACGAGCAGTACTTC. This codes for CASTIRVRMGYEQYF.